The rows below give T cell receptor beta chains drawn from one sample of a study of graft-versus-host responses after intestinal transplantation. No antigen has been identified for these receptors. This table comes from immunoSEQ multiplex PCR, and its TCRdb copy is limited to in-frame clones, with some not included. The sample shows 70,000 or so clones, approximately 84% of them seen only once. Sequencing used unstimulated CD4+ T cells sorted from spleen or lymph node cells, obtained before transplant. The origin of the receptors is a human donor who was the organ donor for an intestinal transplant. CDR3s include the opening cysteine and the closing phenylalanine or tryptophan. Fields, in order: D gene, J gene, V gene, clone size, CDR3 length, CDR3 DNA, CDR3 protein. The D gene is left open where the match is weak. Only some rows state a clone size, as once, few, many or a class for expanded clones.

>TRBD1|TRBJ1-6|TRBV7-6|.|17
TGTGCCAGCAGCTTAGCCAGACAGGGGCTCGGCAATTCACCCCTCCACTTT
CASSLARQGLGNSPLHF
>TRBD1|TRBJ1-2|TRBV28|.|14
TGTGCCAGCACTATCCCGGGACAGGGCTATGGCTACACCTTC
CASTIPGQGYGYTF
>.|TRBJ1-2|TRBV2|.|14
TGTGCCAGCAGACGACAACAAGACACCAATGGCTACACCTTC
CASRRQQDTNGYTF
>.|TRBJ1-5|TRBV9|once|14
TGTGCCAGCAGCAAGGGGGTTGGCAATCAGCCCCAGCATTTT
CASSKGVGNQPQHF
>TRBD2|TRBJ2-1|TRBV6-6|.|16
TGTGCCAGCAGTTACTCAGAAGCGGGGGGGCAGAATGAGCAGTTCTTC
CASSYSEAGGQNEQFF
>.|TRBJ2-5|TRBV18|.|14
TGTGCCAGCTCACCAGGTGGACAAGGAGAGACCCAGTACTTC
CASSPGGQGETQYF
>.|TRBJ1-5|TRBV19|.|15
TGTGCCAGTAGTATAGGGGGGCGGGGGGCTCAGCCCCAGCATTTT
CASSIGGRGAQPQHF
>TRBD1|TRBJ1-2|TRBV28|.|15
TGTGCCAGCAGCTATCCGGGACAGGTTAACTATGGCTACACCTTC
CASSYPGQVNYGYTF
>.|TRBJ2-5|TRBV6-1|.|11
TGTGCCAGCAGTGAAAGGGGGAACCAGTACTTC
CASSERGNQYF
>.|TRBJ1-1|TRBV29-1|.|14
TGCAGCGTTGCCCCCAGGGTTGTGAACACTGAAGCTTTCTTT
CSVAPRVVNTEAFF
>TRBD1|TRBJ1-4|TRBV5-6|.|15
TGTGCCAGCAGCTTCTCCGGGACAGGTTGGGAAAAACTGTTTTTT
CASSFSGTGWEKLFF
>.|TRBJ2-2|TRBV5-4|.|17
TGTGCCAGCAGCCCAACAAGTGCCCACGATGGCACCGGGGAGCTGTTTTTT
CASSPTSAHDGTGELFF
>TRBD1|TRBJ1-5|TRBV28|.|15
TGTGCCACCGTCCCCGGGACAGGGTCAAATCAGCCCCAGCATTTT
CATVPGTGSNQPQHF
>.|TRBJ2-2|TRBV4-1|.|14
TGCGCCAGCAGCCAAGATATTAGCACCGGGGAGCTGTTTTTT
CASSQDISTGELFF
>.|TRBJ2-5|TRBV6-6|.|16
TGTGCCAGCAGTTTCCCGACTTCCACCCCCCAAGAGACCCAGTACTTC
CASSFPTSTPQETQYF
>.|TRBJ2-5|TRBV6-1|.|14
TGTGCCAGCAGTGGCCGGGACACGAGGGAGACCCAGTACTTC
CASSGRDTRETQYF
>.|TRBJ2-3|TRBV4-1|.|19
TGCGCCAGCAGCCAATCTTGGACAGGTGGAGGGACTGACACAGATACGCAGTATTTT
CASSQSWTGGGTDTDTQYF
>TRBD1|TRBJ1-2|TRBV6-5|.|16
TGTGCCAGCAGTTTAACAGGGGCGGCAGCTAACTATGGCTACACCTTC
CASSLTGAAANYGYTF
>TRBD1|TRBJ1-2|TRBV28|.|12
TGTGCCAGCAGCCGACAGGGGTATGGCTACACCTTC
CASSRQGYGYTF
>.|TRBJ1-1|TRBV19|.|14
TGTGCCAGTAGTGTGTCAGGGTCCTCCACTGAAGCTTTCTTT
CASSVSGSSTEAFF
>.|TRBJ1-4|TRBV6-1|.|13
TGTGCCAGCAGTGAAGGGCAGAATGAAAAACTGTTTTTT
CASSEGQNEKLFF
>TRBD1|TRBJ1-6|TRBV19|.|18
TGTGCCAGTAGTATGCCCACAACAGCCGGGACAGGAGATTCACCCCTCCACTTT
CASSMPTTAGTGDSPLHF
>.|TRBJ2-5|TRBV28|.|12
TGTGCCAGCGGGACATCCCAAGAGACCCAGTACTTC
CASGTSQETQYF
>TRBD1|TRBJ2-5|TRBV28|few|15
TGTGCCAGCAGGGACGGACAGGGGGGGAAAGAGACCCAGTACTTC
CASRDGQGGKETQYF
>TRBD2|TRBJ2-5|TRBV11-3|.|16
TGTGCCAGCAGCCTATTACGGACTAGCGAGCTCGGGGACCAGTACTTC
CASSLLRTSELGDQYF
>TRBD2|TRBJ2-5|TRBV5-1|.|13
TGCGCCAGCAGCTTAGCGGGAGACGGGACCCAGTACTTC
CASSLAGDGTQYF
>.|TRBJ2-1|TRBV5-1|.|13
TGCGCCAGCAGCTCTGGACTGGCTAATGAGCAGTTCTTC
CASSSGLANEQFF
>.|TRBJ2-2|TRBV7-3|.|16
TGTGCCAGCAGCTTCTCCGGGACAACGAACACCGGGGAGCTGTTTTTT
CASSFSGTTNTGELFF
>.|TRBJ1-4|TRBV28|.|14
TGTGCCAGCAGTGAACAGACCGAGAATGAAAAACTGTTTTTT
CASSEQTENEKLFF
>.|TRBJ1-3|TRBV7-2|.|14
TGTGCCAGCAGCTTACAGGCGTTCGGAAACACCATATATTTT
CASSLQAFGNTIYF
>.|TRBJ1-5|TRBV27|.|17
TGTGCCAGCAGTTCCAGGGGAAGGATTGGCAGCAATCAGCCCCAGCATTTT
CASSSRGRIGSNQPQHF
>TRBD1|TRBJ1-2|TRBV7-2|once|16
TGTGCCAGCAGCTTAGGGGGACAGGCCCGGGTCTATGGCTACACCTTC
CASSLGGQARVYGYTF
>.|TRBJ1-1|TRBV10-3|.|14
TGTGCCATCAGAAATGACAACCGGAACACTGAAGCTTTCTTT
CAIRNDNRNTEAFF
>.|TRBJ1-3|TRBV6-1|.|15
TGTGCCAGCAGTGGGTGGACTACTTCTGGAAACACCATATATTTT
CASSGWTTSGNTIYF
>TRBD2|TRBJ2-1|TRBV5-1|.|14
TGCGCCAGCAGCTTGGCCAGCACTAGCGGTGAGCAGTTCTTC
CASSLASTSGEQFF
>.|TRBJ1-2|TRBV7-2|.|14
TGTGCCAGCAGTTCGGTACAGGGCCGCTATGGCTACACCTTC
CASSSVQGRYGYTF
>.|TRBJ2-1|TRBV11-1|.|14
TGTGCCAGCAGCTTTTTTGATGGAGCCAATGAGCAGTTCTTC
CASSFFDGANEQFF
>TRBD2|TRBJ2-2|TRBV2|.|17
TGTGCCAGCAGTGATTCGGTGATAGCGGGGAACACCGGGGAGCTGTTTTTT
CASSDSVIAGNTGELFF
>TRBD1|TRBJ2-4|TRBV6-5|.|13
TGTGCCAGCAGCCCCCAGGGGGTGGACATTCAGTACTTC
CASSPQGVDIQYF
>TRBD2|TRBJ2-2|TRBV2|once|14
TGTGCCAGCAGGGGACTAGTAGACACCGGGGAGCTGTTTTTT
CASRGLVDTGELFF
>.|TRBJ2-3|TRBV19|.|16
TGTGCCAGTAGTATAGGGTCAGGGAAAGGTTCAGATACGCAGTATTTT
CASSIGSGKGSDTQYF
>.|TRBJ1-2|TRBV28|.|15
TGTGCCAGCGCCCCTGGCGGGGGGGCCGATTACGGCTACACCTTC
CASAPGGGADYGYTF
>.|TRBJ2-2|TRBV9|.|15
TGTGCCAGCAGCGCGATCAGGGGGAACACCGGGGAGCTGTTTTTT
CASSAIRGNTGELFF
>.|TRBJ1-2|TRBV6-1|.|13
TGTGCCAGCAGTGAAGGGGCCCACTATGGCTACACCTTC
CASSEGAHYGYTF
>TRBD2|TRBJ2-3|TRBV4-1|.|18
TGCGCCAGCAGCCAAGATTCGGTCGGAGCGGGGGCGGTAGATACGCAGTATTTT
CASSQDSVGAGAVDTQYF
>TRBD2|TRBJ2-1|TRBV30|.|15
TGTGCCTGGAGTCGTGCTAGCGGGGCTAACAATGAGCAGTTCTTC
CAWSRASGANNEQFF
>TRBD1|TRBJ2-5|TRBV30|.|16
TGTGCCTGGAGTATTTGGACGGGGACAGGGAAAGAGACCCAGTACTTC
CAWSIWTGTGKETQYF